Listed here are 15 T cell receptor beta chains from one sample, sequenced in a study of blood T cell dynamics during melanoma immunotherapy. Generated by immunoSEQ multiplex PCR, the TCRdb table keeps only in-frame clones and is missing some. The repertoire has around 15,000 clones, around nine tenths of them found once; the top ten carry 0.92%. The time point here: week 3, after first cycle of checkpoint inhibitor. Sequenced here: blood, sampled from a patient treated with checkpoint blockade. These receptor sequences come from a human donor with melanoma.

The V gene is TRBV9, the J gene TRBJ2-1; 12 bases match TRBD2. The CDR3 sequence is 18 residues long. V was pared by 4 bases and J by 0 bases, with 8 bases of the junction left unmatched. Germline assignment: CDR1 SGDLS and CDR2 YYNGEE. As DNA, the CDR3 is TGTGCCAGCAGCTCCCGACTAGCGGGAGTTGGCTCCTACAATGAGCAGTTCTTC. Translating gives CASSSRLAGVGSYNEQFF.

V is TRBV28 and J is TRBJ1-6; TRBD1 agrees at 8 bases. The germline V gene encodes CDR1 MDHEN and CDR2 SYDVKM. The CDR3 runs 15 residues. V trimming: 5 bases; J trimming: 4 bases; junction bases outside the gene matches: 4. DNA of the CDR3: TGTGCCAGCAGTGTCAGACAGGGGTATAATTCACCCCTCCACTTT. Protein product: CASSVRQGYNSPLHF. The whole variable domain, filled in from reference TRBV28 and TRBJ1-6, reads DVKVTQSSRYLVKRTGEKVFLECVQDMDHENMFWYRQDPGLGLRLIYFSYDVKMKEKGDIPEGYSVSREKKERFSLILESASTNQTSMYLCASSVRQGYNSPLHFGNGTRLTVT.

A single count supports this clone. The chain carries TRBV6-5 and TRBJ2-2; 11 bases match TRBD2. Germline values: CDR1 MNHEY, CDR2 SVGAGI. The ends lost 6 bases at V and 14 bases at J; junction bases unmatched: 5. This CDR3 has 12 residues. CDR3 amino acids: CASSQLAGELFF. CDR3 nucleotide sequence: TGTGCCAGCAGCCAACTAGCGGGAGAACTGTTTTTT.

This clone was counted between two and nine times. The CDR3 protein is CASSASVNTEAFF. DNA of the CDR3: TGCGCCAGCAGTGCCTCTGTCAACACTGAAGCTTTCTTT. The chain links TRBV10-1 to TRBJ1-1; D uncertain. The CDR3 has 13 amino acids. V was clipped by 4 bases and J by 2 bases, with 8 bases between them. CDR1 WNHNN and CDR2 SYGVQD come from the germline V gene (reference sequence).

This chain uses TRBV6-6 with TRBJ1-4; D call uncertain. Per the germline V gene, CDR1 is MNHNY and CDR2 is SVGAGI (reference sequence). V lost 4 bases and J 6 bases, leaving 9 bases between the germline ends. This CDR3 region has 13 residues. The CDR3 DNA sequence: TGTGCCAGCAGTTTCAATCTGGATGAAAAACTGTTTTTT. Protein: CASSFNLDEKLFF.

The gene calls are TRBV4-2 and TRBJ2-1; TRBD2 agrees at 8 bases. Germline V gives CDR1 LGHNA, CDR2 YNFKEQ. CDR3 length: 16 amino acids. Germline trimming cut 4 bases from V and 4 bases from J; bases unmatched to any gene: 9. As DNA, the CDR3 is TGTGCCAGCAGCCCCACGGCTAGCGGGTTATACAATGAGCAGTTCTTC. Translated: CASSPTASGLYNEQFF.

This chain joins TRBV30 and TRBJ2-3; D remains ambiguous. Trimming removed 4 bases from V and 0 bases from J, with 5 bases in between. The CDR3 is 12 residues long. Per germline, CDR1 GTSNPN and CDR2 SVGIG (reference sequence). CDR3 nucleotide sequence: TGTGCCTGGACACTTAGCACAGATACGCAGTATTTT. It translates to CAWTLSTDTQYF.

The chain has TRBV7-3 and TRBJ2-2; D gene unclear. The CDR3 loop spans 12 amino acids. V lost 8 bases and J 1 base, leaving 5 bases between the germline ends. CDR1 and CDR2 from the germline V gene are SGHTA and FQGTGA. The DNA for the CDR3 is TGTGCCAGCGGAGTGAACACCGGGGAGCTGTTTTTT. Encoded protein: CASGVNTGELFF.

The CDR3 DNA is TGTGCCAGCAGCCCTCAACGGGGGGGGAGCACTGAAGCTTTCTTT. This gives the protein CASSPQRGGSTEAFF. The gene calls are TRBV7-8 and TRBJ1-1; tentatively, D is TRBD1 (5 bases). Trimming stripped 5 bases from V and 4 bases from J, with 17 bases between. The CDR3 sequence is 15 residues long. The germline V gene has CDR1 SGHVS and CDR2 FQNEAQ.

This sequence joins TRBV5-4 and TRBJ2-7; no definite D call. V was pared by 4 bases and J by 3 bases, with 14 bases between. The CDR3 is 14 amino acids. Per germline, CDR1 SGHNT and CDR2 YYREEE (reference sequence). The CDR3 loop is CASSPPGSRYEQYF. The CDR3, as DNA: TGTGCCAGCAGCCCCCCGGGCTCCCGCTACGAGCAGTACTTC.

CDR3 bases: TGTGCCAGCAACCCGGAAGTGGGCCCCTACGAGCAGTACTTC. Translating gives CASNPEVGPYEQYF. V usage is TRBV6-6 and J usage is TRBJ2-7; D gene unclear. V was cut by 7 bases and J by 2 bases, with 15 bases left in between. Looked up from germline, CDR1 is MNHNY and CDR2 is SVGAGI (reference sequence). This CDR3 contains 14 residues.

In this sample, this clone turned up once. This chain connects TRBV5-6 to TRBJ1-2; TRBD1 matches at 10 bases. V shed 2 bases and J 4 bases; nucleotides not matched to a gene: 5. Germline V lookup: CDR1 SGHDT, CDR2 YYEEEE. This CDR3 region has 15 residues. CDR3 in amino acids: CASSFGTGEVYGYTF. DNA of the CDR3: TGTGCCAGCAGCTTCGGGACAGGGGAAGTCTATGGCTACACCTTC. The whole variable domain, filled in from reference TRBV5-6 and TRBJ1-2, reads DAGVTQSPTHLIKTRGQQVTLRCSPKSGHDTVSWYQQALGQGPQFIFQYYEEEERQRGNFPDRFSGHQFPNYSSELNVNALLLGDSALYLCASSFGTGEVYGYTFGSGTRLTVV.

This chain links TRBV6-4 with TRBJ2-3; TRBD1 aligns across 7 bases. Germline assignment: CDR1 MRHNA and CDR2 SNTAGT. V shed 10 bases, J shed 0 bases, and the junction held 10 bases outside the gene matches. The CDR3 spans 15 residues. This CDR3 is CATSNRDSSTDTQYF. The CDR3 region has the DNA TGTGCCACCTCGAACCGGGACAGTAGCACAGATACGCAGTATTTT.

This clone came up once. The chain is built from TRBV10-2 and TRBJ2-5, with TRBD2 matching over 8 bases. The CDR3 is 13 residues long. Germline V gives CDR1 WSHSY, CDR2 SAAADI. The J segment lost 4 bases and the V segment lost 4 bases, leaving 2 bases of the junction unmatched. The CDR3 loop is CASSAGGRETQYF. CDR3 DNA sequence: TGCGCCAGCAGTGCGGGGGGGAGAGAGACCCAGTACTTC.

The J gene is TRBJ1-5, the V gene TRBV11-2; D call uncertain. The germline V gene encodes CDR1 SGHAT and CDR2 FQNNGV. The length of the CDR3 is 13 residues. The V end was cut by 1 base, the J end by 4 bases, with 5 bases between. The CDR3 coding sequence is TGTGCCAGCAGCTTAGTAGATAATCAGCCCCAGCATTTT. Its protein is CASSLVDNQPQHF.